This is a list of T cell receptor beta chains from one sample in a study of response to subunit inactivated influenza vaccine. TCRdb fed the RT-PCR reads into MiXCR, producing one record per CDR3 protein. The sample carries fewer than 700,000 distinct CDR3 sequences, 10% to 15% recorded once. The material sequenced was PBMCs from blood, taken 35 to 45 days after vaccination. The receptors derive from a man aged 45 to 65 who received an inactivated influenza vaccine. Both conserved end residues are part of each CDR3. D genes are given only for firm matches. Part of the rows lack a size; the others show once, few, many or a class for expanded clones.

abundance	d_gene	v_gene	j_gene	CDR3aa	CDR3nt
few	TRBD2	TRBV7-9	TRBJ2-1	CASSFGLAGPRSEQFF	TGTGCCAGCAGCTTCGGACTAGCGGGACCGAGAAGCGAGCAGTTCTTC
NA	NA	TRBV5-6	TRBJ2-1	CASSLIGAIDDYNEQFF	TGTGCCAGCAGCTTGATAGGGGCCATCGACGATTACAATGAGCAGTTCTTC
many	NA	TRBV4-3	TRBJ2-1	CASSQEIAVYNEQFF	TGCGCCAGCAGCCAAGAAATAGCGGTCTACAATGAGCAGTTCTTC
NA	NA	TRBV21-1	TRBJ2-7	CASSIRRTPAYEQYF	TGTGCCAGCAGCATCAGGCGGACGCCGGCCTACGAGCAGTACTTC
few	TRBD2	TRBV24-1	TRBJ2-3	CATSASPRSGGGWTDTQYF	TGTGCCACCAGTGCCTCCCCAAGGAGCGGGGGAGGCTGGACAGATACGCAGTATTTT
few	TRBD1	TRBV18	TRBJ2-1	CASSSRTGGLEQFF	TGTGCCAGCTCATCAAGGACAGGGGGCCTTGAGCAGTTCTTC
NA	TRBD2	TRBV27	TRBJ2-3	CASSTAGTGNLAGGPTDTQYF	TGTGCCAGCAGTACGGCCGGGACAGGGAATTTAGCGGGGGGGCCCACAGATACGCAGTATTTT
NA	TRBD2	TRBV9	TRBJ2-2	CASSVVGLATGELFF	TGTGCCAGCAGCGTAGTGGGACTAGCGACCGGGGAGCTGTTTTTT
NA	NA	TRBV20-1	TRBJ2-5	CSARRRGGETQYF	TGCAGTGCTAGACGGAGGGGTGGGGAGACCCAGTACTTC
many	NA	TRBV10-3	TRBJ1-5	CAISDPEGNQPQHF	TGTGCCATCAGTGACCCTGAGGGCAATCAGCCCCAGCATTTT
NA	NA	TRBV7-7	TRBJ2-2	CASGDSLSTGELFF	TGTGCTTCGGGTGACAGCCTCTCGACCGGGGAGCTGTTTTTT
many	NA	TRBV10-3	TRBJ2-7	CAISEADSAEQYF	TGTGCCATCAGTGAAGCGGACAGTGCCGAGCAGTACTTC
few	NA	TRBV29-1	TRBJ2-3	CSGGAGTSTDTQYF	TGCAGCGGGGGAGCGGGTACTAGCACAGATACGCAGTATTTT
NA	NA	TRBV5-1	TRBJ2-1	CASSSPFGGSGNEQFF	TGCGCCAGCAGCTCGCCGTTCGGGGGAAGTGGAAATGAGCAGTTCTTC
NA	TRBD1	TRBV24-1	TRBJ1-5	CATGTGGVQPQHF	TGTGCCACCGGAACAGGGGGCGTGCAGCCCCAGCATTTT
many	TRBD2	TRBV11-2	TRBJ2-7	CASSSRSGRIAYEQYF	TGTGCCAGCAGCTCCAGGAGCGGGAGGATAGCGTACGAGCAGTACTTC
few	NA	TRBV7-2	TRBJ2-3	CASSLVTLDTQYF	TGTGCCAGCAGCTTAGTGACCTTAGATACGCAGTATTTT